This T cell receptor (beta chain) came from a study of T cell changes during pregnancy in multiple sclerosis. Here immunoSEQ multiplex PCR was the method, and the copy in TCRdb shows in-frame clones only, minus some. The repertoire has around 20,000 clones, 70% to 90% of them found once; the top ten carry about 9.6%. The CDR3 length is 14 residues. With 3 bases removed from V and 4 bases from J, the gap between germline ends came to 7 bases. Looked up from germline, CDR1 is MNHEY and CDR2 is SMNVEV (reference sequence). The input for sequencing was CD8+ T cells from peripheral blood mononuclear cells, taken after pregnancy. The receptor was isolated from a female donor with multiple sclerosis, enrolled in a pregnancy study. This chain joins TRBV27 and TRBJ1-6; D gene ambiguous. CDR3 DNA sequence: TGTGCCAGCAGTTTGTTTGAGTATAATTCACCCCTCCACTTT. Its translation: CASSLFEYNSPLHF.